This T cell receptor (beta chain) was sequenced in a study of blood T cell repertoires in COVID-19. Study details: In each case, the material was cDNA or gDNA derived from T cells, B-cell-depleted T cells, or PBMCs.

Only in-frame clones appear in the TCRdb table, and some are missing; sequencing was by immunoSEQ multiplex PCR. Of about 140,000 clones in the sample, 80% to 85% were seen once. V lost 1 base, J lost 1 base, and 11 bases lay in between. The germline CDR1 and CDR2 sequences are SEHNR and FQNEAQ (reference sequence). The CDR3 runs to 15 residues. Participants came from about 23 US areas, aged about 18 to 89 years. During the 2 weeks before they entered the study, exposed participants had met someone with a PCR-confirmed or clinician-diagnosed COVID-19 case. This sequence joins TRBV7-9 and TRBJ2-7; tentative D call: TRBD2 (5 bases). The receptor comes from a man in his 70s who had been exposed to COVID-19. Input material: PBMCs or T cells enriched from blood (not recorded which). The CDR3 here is CASSLDGSRSYEQYF. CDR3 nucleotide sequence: TGTGCCAGCAGCTTAGATGGGAGTCGGTCCTACGAGCAGTACTTC. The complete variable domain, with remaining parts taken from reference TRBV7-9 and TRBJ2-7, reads DTGVSQNPRHKITKRGQNVTFRCDPISEHNRLYWYRQTLGQGPEFLTYFQNEAQLEKSRLLSDRFSAERPKGSFSTLEIQRTEQGDSAMYLCASSLDGSRSYEQYFGPGTRLTVT.